These 4 T cell receptor beta chains were sequenced from one sample in a study of blood T cell repertoires in COVID-19. Clones were sequenced by immunoSEQ multiplex PCR, and TCRdb holds only the in-frame ones, with some missing. The sample includes tens of thousands of clones, around 86% of them seen just once. Sequencing was done on a sample of peripheral blood. These receptors all stem from a human donor in a cohort sampled during active COVID-19. The donor label of this sample is uncertain.

Only one count was recorded for this clone. This chain uses TRBV4-2 with TRBJ2-3, with 9 positions matching TRBD1. This CDR3 spans 17 amino acids. Per the germline V gene, CDR1 is LGHNA and CDR2 is YNFKEQ. V lost 1 base, J lost 3 bases, and 8 bases stayed unmatched. The CDR3: CASSQGGTGSSTDTQYF. The CDR3 bases are TGTGCCAGCAGCCAAGGGGGGACAGGGTCGAGTACAGATACGCAGTATTTT.

This chain links TRBV10-3 with TRBJ2-2; the D is unclear. The CDR3 covers 14 residues. The V end was cut by 5 bases, the J end by 9 bases, with 16 bases between. Germline CDR1 is ENHRY and CDR2 is SYGVKD. CDR3 sequence (DNA): TGTGCCATCAGTTCGGAACAGCTTGTCAGGGAGCTGTTTTTT. Its protein product is CAISSEQLVRELFF.

The chain uses TRBV11-3 and TRBJ1-2; TRBD1 matches at 7 bases. Germline values: CDR1 SGHNT, CDR2 YENEEA. The CDR3 runs 14 residues. After removal of 0 bases from V and 7 bases from J, the junction contained 5 bases not matched to a gene. Here the CDR3 reads CASSLEEGASGYTF. CDR3 nucleotides: TGTGCCAGCAGCTTAGAGGAGGGGGCGAGTGGCTACACCTTC.

The chain couples TRBV29-1 to TRBJ2-1; TRBD1 might be the D (6 bases). The germline V and J ends were trimmed by 4 bases and 0 bases, with 13 bases remaining between them. Germline assignment: CDR1 SQVTM and CDR2 ANQGSEA. The CDR3 spans 15 residues. CDR3: CSVGLGQFSYNEQFF. CDR3 nucleotide sequence: TGCAGCGTTGGTTTAGGACAGTTCTCCTACAATGAGCAGTTCTTC.